These T cell receptor beta chains were read from a single sample in a study of regulatory T cells in long-lasting Graves disease. TCRdb analysed the multiplex PCR reads with MiXCR anew, one entry per CDR3 protein. The data show about 340,000 distinct CDR3 sequences, around a fifth seen once. Specimen: peripheral blood mononuclear cells (PBMCs), collected when the disease was refractory, from a patient treated with antithyroid drugs. The receptors were gathered from a female donor with Graves disease. CDR3s include the opening cysteine and the closing phenylalanine or tryptophan. D genes are given only for firm matches. Only some rows state a clone size, as once, few, many or a class for expanded clones.

few	TRBJ2-2	TRBV7-6	NA	TGTGCCAGCAGCCCATATGACACCGGGGAGCTGTTTTTT	CASSPYDTGELFF
many	TRBJ1-1	TRBV20-1	NA	TGCAGTGCCCCCGGGAGGGGAGGGAACACTGAAGCTTTCTTT	CSAPGRGGNTEAFF
NA	TRBJ2-7	TRBV24-1	NA	TGTGCCACCAGTGATTCCGGGCCATATTCCTACGAGCAGTACTTC	CATSDSGPYSYEQYF
NA	TRBJ1-1	TRBV6-1	NA	TGTGCCAGCGGCGGCCCTCGGAACACTGAAGCTTTCTTT	CASGGPRNTEAFF
NA	TRBJ2-7	TRBV2	NA	TGTGCCAGCAATGGGGGCCCAGCGACCTACGAGCAGTACTTC	CASNGGPATYEQYF
many	TRBJ1-4	TRBV20-1	NA	TGCAGTGCTAGCTGGACGGTAAATGAAAAACTGTTTTTT	CSASWTVNEKLFF
many	TRBJ1-4	TRBV6-1	NA	TGTGCCAGCAGTGACCGGGCCTTTGCTGAAAAACTGTTTTTT	CASSDRAFAEKLFF
many	TRBJ1-4	TRBV7-2	TRBD1	TGTGCCAGCAGCTTAGGTAACAGGGGAGGAGAAAAACTGTTTTTT	CASSLGNRGGEKLFF
NA	TRBJ1-6	TRBV9	TRBD1	TGTGCCAGCAGCTCGGGACAGTTCAGCTCCTATAATTCACCCCTCCACTTT	CASSSGQFSSYNSPLHF
many	TRBJ1-6	TRBV19	NA	TGTGCCAGTAGTATAGGCAGCTCCTATAATTCACCCCTCCACTTT	CASSIGSSYNSPLHF
many	TRBJ1-2	TRBV18	NA	TGTGCCAGCTCACCCCCTAGAGGGATGATGATTGATGGCTACACCTTC	CASSPPRGMMIDGYTF
NA	TRBJ1-5	TRBV18	NA	TGTGCCGGCTCACCGGGACTCACTACCAATCAGCCCCAGCATTTT	CAGSPGLTTNQPQHF
NA	TRBJ1-2	TRBV27	NA	TGTGCCAGCAGACCCGACGTGGCTAACTATGGCTACACCTTC	CASRPDVANYGYTF
many	TRBJ1-4	TRBV27	NA	TGTGCCAGCAGCACACCCGGAGAAAAACTGTTTTTT	CASSTPGEKLFF
few	TRBJ2-5	TRBV18	NA	TGTGCCGGCTCTCCCCTTAGGGGGAAGGGAGAGACCCAGTACTTC	CAGSPLRGKGETQYF
NA	TRBJ2-1	TRBV7-2	TRBD2	TGTGCCAGCAGCTATTTAAGCGGGGGGGCAGACAATGAGCAGTTCTTC	CASSYLSGGADNEQFF
few	TRBJ1-5	TRBV6-4	NA	TGTGCCAGCGAAGGGGGGGCTTGCCATCAGCCCCAGCATTTT	CASEGGACHQPQHF
few	TRBJ2-1	TRBV11-2	TRBD1	TGTGCCAGCAGCCCCCTGAGGGACAGGGCTCATGAGCAGTTCTTC	CASSPLRDRAHEQFF
many	TRBJ1-6	TRBV7-2	NA	TGTGCCAGCAGCTTAGGGACAAGTGGTTCGGCCCTCCACTTT	CASSLGTSGSALHF
NA	TRBJ1-5	TRBV4-1	NA	TGCGCCAGCAGCCTAATCGACACCAAGGGCAATCAGCCCCAGCATTTT	CASSLIDTKGNQPQHF
NA	TRBJ1-6	TRBV4-1	NA	TGCGCCAGCAGCCCCTTCGTCCTTCGGGGGTATAATTCACCCCTCCACTTT	CASSPFVLRGYNSPLHF
many	TRBJ1-4	TRBV7-2	NA	TGTGCCAGCAGCCCACCAGGGGAGAACGGAAAACTGTTTTTT	CASSPPGENGKLFF
NA	TRBJ2-7	TRBV28	TRBD2	TGTGGCAGCAGTCCGGGACTAGCGGGAGGCAGACACGACTACGAGCAGTACTTC	CGSSPGLAGGRHDYEQYF
NA	TRBJ2-7	TRBV28	NA	TGTGCCAGCAGTTCTCCCCCCAACGAGCAGTACTTC	CASSSPPNEQYF
few	TRBJ2-5	TRBV5-5	TRBD1	TGTGCCAGCAGTCGTTCGGGGACAGGGCTCGGAGAGACCCAGTACTTC	CASSRSGTGLGETQYF
many	TRBJ1-5	TRBV12-3/TRBV12-4	NA	TGTGCCAGCAGTTTTAGCGGGGGGGGTCAGCCCCAGCATTTT	CASSFSGGGQPQHF
few	TRBJ1-4	TRBV9	NA	TGTGCCAGCAGCGTAGCAGGGGCGAATGGTGAAAAACTGTTTTTT	CASSVAGANGEKLFF
many	TRBJ2-7	TRBV27	NA	TGTGCCAGCAGTTTGTCCAGGGTTGCCTCGTACGAGCAGTACTTC	CASSLSRVASYEQYF
many	TRBJ2-5	TRBV30	NA	TGTGCCTGGAGTACGGGGGAAGAGACCCAGTACTTC	CAWSTGEETQYF
many	TRBJ2-5	TRBV6-1	NA	TGTGCCAGCATGGACGGGACGGAAGACACCCAGTACTTC	CASMDGTEDTQYF
few	TRBJ2-1	TRBV28	NA	TGTGCCAGCAGTTTAAGCGAGACAGCCAATGAGCAGTTCTTC	CASSLSETANEQFF
NA	TRBJ1-5	TRBV24-1	NA	TGTGCCACGTCAAGGGTGGGGAATCAGCCCCAGCATTTT	CATSRVGNQPQHF
few	TRBJ2-7	TRBV5-6	NA	TGTGCCGGCAGCTTGGGTGGTCTCGAGCAGTACTTC	CAGSLGGLEQYF
few	TRBJ1-3	TRBV18	NA	TGTGCCAGCGAAGACGGAGAGGAGAACACCATATATTTT	CASEDGEENTIYF
NA	TRBJ1-2	TRBV20-1	NA	TGCAGTGCTAGAGATCCGGCGGGTTCAGGGGTTGGCTACACCTTC	CSARDPAGSGVGYTF
many	TRBJ1-1	TRBV11-2	TRBD1	TGTGCCAGCAGCCAGGGACAGGGGAGAGGAGCTGAAGCTTTCTTT	CASSQGQGRGAEAFF
NA	TRBJ2-7	TRBV9	NA	TGTGCCAGCAGCGCAAGGGACGGCTACGAGCAGTACTTC	CASSARDGYEQYF